This paragraph reports one T cell receptor beta chain. Its specificity is not known. Constant-segment-primed 5'RACE gave TCR alpha and TCR beta cDNA libraries with sample barcodes and UMIs. TCRdb re-called the 5' RACE reads with MiXCR, one entry per CDR3 protein. Of around 310,000 distinct CDR3 sequences listed, roughly 15% were seen once; the top ten hold approximately 20%. CDR1 is MNHNS, CDR2 SASEGT, per germline. There are 13 residues in the CDR3. V trimming: 4 bases; J trimming: 1 base; junction bases outside the gene matches: 1. The data derive from a study of T-cell memory formation after mild COVID-19. Study-wide results and caveats: Mainly in CM and EM were contracting CD4+ clones; CD8+ were in EMRA. Pre-infection memory held some responding clones, suggesting pre-existing cross-reactive T cells responded.

This chain uses TRBV6-1 with TRBJ2-7; TRBD1 aligns across 7 bases. The clonotype comes from a man between 18 and 35 years old who had mild COVID-19 (a few samples of this study predate the infection). Cell type and time point are not known. Sequencing was performed on PBMCs or a T cell subset sorted from them (not recorded which). The CDR3 protein is CASSVTGSYEQYF. The CDR3 DNA reads as TGTGCCAGCAGTGTGACAGGGTCCTACGAGCAGTACTTC.